The sample holds a few counts of the clone carrying this T cell receptor beta chain. Antigen specificity is unknown. These data belong to a study of T cells after yellow fever vaccination. General study findings and limits: FACS-sorted repertoires could contain abundant clonotypes contaminating from the bulk population.

The length of the CDR3 is 11 residues. V was pared by 0 bases and J by 12 bases, with 3 bases between. The germline V gene has CDR1 MGHRA and CDR2 YSYEKL. MiXCR, applied by TCRdb to the 5' RACE reads, yields one record per CDR3 protein. The repertoire has 450,000 to 600,000 distinct CDR3 sequences, about a sixth of them found once; the top ten carry roughly 17%. This sequence originates from a man aged 18-30 years who received the YFV17D yellow fever vaccine. The rearrangement uses TRBV4-1 and TRBJ2-6; D call uncertain. The sample consisted of PBMCs, taken about 5 days after the first yellow fever vaccination. CDR3 coding DNA: TGCGCCAGCAGCCAAGAAGGCGTCCTGACTTTC. Protein: CASSQEGVLTF.